This T cell receptor (beta chain) was retrieved from a study of T-cell memory formation after mild COVID-19. This clonotype was seen only a few times. The antigen is undetermined. Germline assignment: CDR1 SEHNR and CDR2 FQNEAQ (reference sequence). The length of the CDR3 is 11 residues. Between the trimmed V and J ends, which lost 8 bases and 9 bases, there was a span of 11 bases. Study observations and caveats: The study detected some responding clones in pre-infection memory, suggesting cross-reactive memory joined.

TCRdb reprocessed the 5' RACE reads with MiXCR, giving one entry per CDR3 protein. The repertoire holds around 390,000 distinct CDR3 sequences, approximately 15% seen once, with 20% to 25% in the top ten. The sample consisted of PBMCs or a T cell subset sorted from them (not recorded which). The V and J genes are TRBV7-9 and TRBJ2-1, with D possibly matching TRBD2 (6 bases). The sequence derives from a young man who had mild COVID-19 (a few samples of this study predate the infection). Cell type and time point are not known. The CDR3 nucleotides read TGTGCCAGCGCCGGGAGTGGTGAGCAGTTCTTC. Protein: CASAGSGEQFF.